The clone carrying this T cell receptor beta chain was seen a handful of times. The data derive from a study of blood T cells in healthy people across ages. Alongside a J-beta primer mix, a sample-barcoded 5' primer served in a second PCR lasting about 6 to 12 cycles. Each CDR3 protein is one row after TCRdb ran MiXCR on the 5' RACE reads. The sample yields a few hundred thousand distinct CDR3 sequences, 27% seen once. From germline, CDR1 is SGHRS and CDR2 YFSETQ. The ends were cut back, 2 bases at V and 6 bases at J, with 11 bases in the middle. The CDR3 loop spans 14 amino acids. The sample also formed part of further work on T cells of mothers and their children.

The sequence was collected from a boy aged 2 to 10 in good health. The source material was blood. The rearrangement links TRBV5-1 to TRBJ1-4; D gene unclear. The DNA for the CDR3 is TGCGCCAGCAGCTTTGCAGCCCTTGATGAAAAACTGTTTTTT. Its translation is CASSFAALDEKLFF.